In this sample, the clone carrying this T cell receptor (beta chain) turned up many times. Germline assignment: CDR1 SGHAT and CDR2 FQNNGV. The CDR3 is 16 residues long. Trimming pared 1 base from V and 3 bases from J, leaving 16 bases between. The record originates from a study of T cells in Graves' hyperthyroidism and ophthalmopathy. The TCR beta CDR3 regions underwent amplification using RNA transcripts as the source. When the TCR CDR3 underwent first-round RT-PCR, the HTBI primer set was used. TCRdb reanalysed the multiplex PCR reads using MiXCR and keeps one entry per CDR3 protein. This table has hundreds of thousands of distinct CDR3 sequences, around 15% appearing once.

The source of this sequence is a woman under 30 with Graves' hyperthyroidism. This chain joins TRBV11-2 and TRBJ2-7; D is possibly TRBD1 (5 bases). Sequencing was done on a sample of blood. The CDR3 loop reads CASSLGPAGSGYEQYF. CDR3 in DNA: TGTGCCAGCAGCTTAGGGCCGGCAGGGTCGGGCTACGAGCAGTACTTC.